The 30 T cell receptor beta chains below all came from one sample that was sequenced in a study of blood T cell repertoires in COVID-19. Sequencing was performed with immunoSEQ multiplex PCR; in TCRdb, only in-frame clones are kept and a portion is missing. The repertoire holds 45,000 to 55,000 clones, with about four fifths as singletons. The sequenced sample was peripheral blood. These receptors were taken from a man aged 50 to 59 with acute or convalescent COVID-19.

CDR3 protein: CASSPQGLSSYEQYF. CDR3 in DNA: TGTGCCAGCAGCCCGCAGGGGCTTAGCTCCTACGAGCAGTACTTC. The chain is built from TRBV5-5 and TRBJ2-7; maybe TRBD1 (6 bases). Between the trimmed V and J ends, which lost 4 bases and 0 bases, there was a span of 14 bases. This CDR3 spans 15 amino acids. CDR1 is SGHKS, CDR2 YYEKEE, per germline (reference sequence).

CDR3 DNA: TGTGCCAGTAGTATCGACTACGGGACAGCCAATCAGCCCCAGCATTTT. It codes for CASSIDYGTANQPQHF. This chain joins TRBV19 and TRBJ1-5; 7 bases map to TRBD1. The CDR3 is 16 residues long. Germline loops: CDR1 LNHDA, CDR2 SQIVND (reference sequence). J was trimmed by 3 bases and V by 3 bases; bases with no gene match: 8. Looking up the rest from reference TRBV19 and TRBJ1-5 gives the full variable domain: DGGITQSPKYLFRKEGQNVTLSCEQNLNHDAMYWYRQDPGQGLRLIYYSQIVNDFQKGDIAEGYSVSREKKESFPLTVTSAQKNPTAFYLCASSIDYGTANQPQHFGDGTRLSIL.

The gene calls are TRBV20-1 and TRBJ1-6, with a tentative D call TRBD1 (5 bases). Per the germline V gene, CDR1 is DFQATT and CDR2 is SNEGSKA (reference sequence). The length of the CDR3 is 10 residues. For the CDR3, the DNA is TGCAGCGCGGGGCATTCACCCCTCCACTTT. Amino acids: CSAGHSPLHF.

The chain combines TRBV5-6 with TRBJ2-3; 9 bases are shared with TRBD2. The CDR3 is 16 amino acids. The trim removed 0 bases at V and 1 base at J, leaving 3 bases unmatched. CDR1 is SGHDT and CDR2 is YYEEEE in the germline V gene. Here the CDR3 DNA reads TGTGCCAGCAGCTTGGGGGGCGGGAGGGGCACAGATACGCAGTATTTT. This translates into CASSLGGGRGTDTQYF.

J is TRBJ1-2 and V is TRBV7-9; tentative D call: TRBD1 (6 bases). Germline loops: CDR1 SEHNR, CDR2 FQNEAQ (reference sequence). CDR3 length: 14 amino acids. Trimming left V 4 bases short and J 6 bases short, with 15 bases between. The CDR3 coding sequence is TGTGCCAGCAGCTCATCCAGGGGAAAGGATGGCTACACCTTC. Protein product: CASSSSRGKDGYTF.

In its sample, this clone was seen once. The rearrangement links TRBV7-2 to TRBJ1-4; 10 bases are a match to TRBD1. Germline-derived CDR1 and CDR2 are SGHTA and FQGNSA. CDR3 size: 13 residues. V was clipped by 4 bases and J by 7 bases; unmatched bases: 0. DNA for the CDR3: TGTGCCAGCAGCTGGACAGGGGGTGAAAAACTGTTTTTT. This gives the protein CASSWTGGEKLFF.

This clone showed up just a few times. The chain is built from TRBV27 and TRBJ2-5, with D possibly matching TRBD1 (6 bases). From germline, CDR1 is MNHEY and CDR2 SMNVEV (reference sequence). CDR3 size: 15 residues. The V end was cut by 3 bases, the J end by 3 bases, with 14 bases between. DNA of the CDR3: TGTGCCAGCAGTTTCCGAGGACAGCTCGAAGAGACCCAGTACTTC. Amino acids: CASSFRGQLEETQYF.

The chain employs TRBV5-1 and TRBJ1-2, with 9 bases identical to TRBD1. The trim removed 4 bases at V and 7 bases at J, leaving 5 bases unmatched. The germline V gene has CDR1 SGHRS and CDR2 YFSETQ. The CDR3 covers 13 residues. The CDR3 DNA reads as TGCGCCAGCAGCGGGGACAGGGTAGGTGGCTACACCTTC. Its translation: CASSGDRVGGYTF.

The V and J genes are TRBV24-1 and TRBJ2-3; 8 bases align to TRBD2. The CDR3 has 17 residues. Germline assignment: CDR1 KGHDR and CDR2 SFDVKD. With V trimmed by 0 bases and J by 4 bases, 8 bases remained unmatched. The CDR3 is CATSDLRGGAGADTQYF. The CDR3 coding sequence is TGTGCCACCAGTGATTTGCGGGGGGGCGCAGGAGCAGATACGCAGTATTTT.

CDR3 loop: CASRAPGQGYLETQYF. The CDR3 DNA is TGTGCCAGCAGGGCGCCGGGACAGGGGTATTTGGAGACCCAGTACTTC. This chain joins TRBV7-2 and TRBJ2-5; 10 nucleotides align to TRBD1. The germline gives CDR1 SGHTA, CDR2 FQGNSA. Germline trimming cut 6 bases from V and 5 bases from J; bases unmatched to any gene: 12. The CDR3 length is 16 residues.

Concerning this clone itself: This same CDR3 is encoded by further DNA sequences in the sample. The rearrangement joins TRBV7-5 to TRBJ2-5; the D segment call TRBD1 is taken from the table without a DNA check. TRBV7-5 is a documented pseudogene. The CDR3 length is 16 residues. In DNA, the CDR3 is TGTGCCAGAAGCTTAGCACCCGGGACAGGGGGTCGAGCCCAGTACTTC. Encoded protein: CARSLAPGTGGRAQYF.

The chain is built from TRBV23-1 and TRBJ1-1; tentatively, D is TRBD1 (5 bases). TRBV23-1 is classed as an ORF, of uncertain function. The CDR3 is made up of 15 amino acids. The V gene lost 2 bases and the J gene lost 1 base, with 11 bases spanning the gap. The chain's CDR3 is CASSQGAEENTEAFF. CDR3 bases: TGCGCCAGCAGTCAAGGGGCAGAAGAGAACACTGAAGCTTTCTTT.

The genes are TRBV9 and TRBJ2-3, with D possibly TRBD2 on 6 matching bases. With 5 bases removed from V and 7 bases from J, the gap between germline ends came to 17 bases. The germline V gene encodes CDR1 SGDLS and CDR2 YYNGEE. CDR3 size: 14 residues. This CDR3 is CASSSAGSLYTQYF. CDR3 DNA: TGTGCCAGCAGTTCCGCCGGGAGTCTATATACGCAGTATTTT.

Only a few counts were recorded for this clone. The CDR3 protein is CSVARGSNEKLFF. The DNA of the CDR3 is TGCAGCGTTGCCCGCGGTTCTAATGAAAAACTGTTTTTT. The rearrangement uses TRBV29-1 and TRBJ1-4, with no clear D. This CDR3 has 13 amino acids. CDR1 is SQVTM, CDR2 ANQGSEA, per germline. V was trimmed by 4 bases and J by 3 bases, leaving 9 bases between them. The full variable domain, rest sourced from reference TRBV29-1 and TRBJ1-4, is SAVISQKPSRDICQRGTSLTIQCQVDSQVTMMFWYRQQPGQSLTLIATANQGSEATYESGFVIDKFPISRPNLTFSTLTVSNMSPEDSSIYLCSVARGSNEKLFFGSGTQLSVL.

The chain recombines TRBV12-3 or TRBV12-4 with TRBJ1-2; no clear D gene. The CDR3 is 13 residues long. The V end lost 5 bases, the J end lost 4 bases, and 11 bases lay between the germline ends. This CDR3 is CASSPNEGYGYTF. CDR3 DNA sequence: TGTGCCAGCAGTCCGAACGAGGGCTATGGCTACACCTTC.

CDR3 in amino acids: CASTRAGTRQFF. In nucleotides, the CDR3 is TGTGCCAGCACCCGGGCCGGGACAAGGCAGTTCTTC. The chain couples TRBV7-2 to TRBJ2-1; D is possibly TRBD1 (6 bases). Germline assignment: CDR1 SGHTA and CDR2 FQGNSA. The CDR3 runs to 12 residues. Trimming stripped 7 bases from V and 12 bases from J, with 16 bases between.

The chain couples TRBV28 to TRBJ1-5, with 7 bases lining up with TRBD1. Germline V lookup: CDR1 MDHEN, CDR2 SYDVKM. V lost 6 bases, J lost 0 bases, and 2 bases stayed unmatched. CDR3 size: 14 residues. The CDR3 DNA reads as TGTGCCAGCAGCCAGGGGGATAGCAATCAGCCCCAGCATTTT. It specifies CASSQGDSNQPQHF.

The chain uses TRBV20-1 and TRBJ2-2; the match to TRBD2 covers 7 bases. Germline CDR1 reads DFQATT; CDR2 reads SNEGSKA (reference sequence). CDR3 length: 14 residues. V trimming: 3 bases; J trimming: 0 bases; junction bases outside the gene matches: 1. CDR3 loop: CSASGTTNTGELFF. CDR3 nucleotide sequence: TGCAGTGCTAGTGGGACTACGAACACCGGGGAGCTGTTTTTT.

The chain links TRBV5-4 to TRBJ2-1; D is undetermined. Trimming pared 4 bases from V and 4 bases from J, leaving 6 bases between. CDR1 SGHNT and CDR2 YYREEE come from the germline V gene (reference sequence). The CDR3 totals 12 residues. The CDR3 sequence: CASSQTYNEQFF. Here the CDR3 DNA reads TGTGCCAGCAGCCAAACTTACAATGAGCAGTTCTTC.

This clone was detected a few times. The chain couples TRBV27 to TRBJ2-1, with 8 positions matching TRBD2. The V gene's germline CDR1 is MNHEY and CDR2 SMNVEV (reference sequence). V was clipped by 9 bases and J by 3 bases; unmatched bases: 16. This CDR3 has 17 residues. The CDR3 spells CARPAVFSGTSYNEQFF. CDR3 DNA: TGTGCCAGGCCTGCCGTCTTCTCCGGGACTAGCTACAATGAGCAGTTCTTC.

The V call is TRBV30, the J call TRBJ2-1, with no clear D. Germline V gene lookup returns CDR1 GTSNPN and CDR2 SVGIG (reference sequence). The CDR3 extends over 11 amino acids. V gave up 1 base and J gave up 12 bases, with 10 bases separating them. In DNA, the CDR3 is TGTGCCTGGAGTGAGAGGATGGGGCAGTTCTTC. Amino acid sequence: CAWSERMGQFF.

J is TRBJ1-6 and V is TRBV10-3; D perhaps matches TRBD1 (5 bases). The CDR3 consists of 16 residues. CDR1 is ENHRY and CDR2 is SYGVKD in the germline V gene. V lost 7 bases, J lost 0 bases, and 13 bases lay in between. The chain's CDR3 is CAINDQGFSYNSPLHF. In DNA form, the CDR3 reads TGTGCCATCAACGATCAGGGCTTCTCCTATAATTCACCCCTCCACTTT.

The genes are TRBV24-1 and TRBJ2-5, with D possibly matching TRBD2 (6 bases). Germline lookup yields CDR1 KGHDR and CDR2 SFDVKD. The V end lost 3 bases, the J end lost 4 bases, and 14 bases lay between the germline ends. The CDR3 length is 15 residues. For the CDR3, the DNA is TGTGCCACCAGTGATCTCTCCGGGAGCAGAGAGACCCAGTACTTC. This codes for CATSDLSGSRETQYF.

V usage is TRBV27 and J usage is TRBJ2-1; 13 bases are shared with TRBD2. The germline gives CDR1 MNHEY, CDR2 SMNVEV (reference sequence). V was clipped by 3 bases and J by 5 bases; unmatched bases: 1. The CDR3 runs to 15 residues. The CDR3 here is CASSFGLAGDNEQFF. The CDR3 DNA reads TGTGCCAGCAGTTTCGGACTAGCGGGGGACAATGAGCAGTTCTTC.

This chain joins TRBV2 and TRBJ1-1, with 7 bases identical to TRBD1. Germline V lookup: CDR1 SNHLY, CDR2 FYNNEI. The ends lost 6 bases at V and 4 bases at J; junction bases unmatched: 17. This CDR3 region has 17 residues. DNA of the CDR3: TGTGCCAGCAGAGGGGGCTTACGGAGTTCTTTGGGCACTGAAGCTTTCTTT. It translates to CASRGGLRSSLGTEAFF.

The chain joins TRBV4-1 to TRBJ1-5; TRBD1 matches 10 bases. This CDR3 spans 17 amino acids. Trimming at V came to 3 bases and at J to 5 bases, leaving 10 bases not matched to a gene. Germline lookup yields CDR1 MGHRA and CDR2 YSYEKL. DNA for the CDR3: TGCGCCAGCAGCCATGGGGCCACCGACAGGGGGCATCAGCCCCAGCATTTT. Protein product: CASSHGATDRGHQPQHF.

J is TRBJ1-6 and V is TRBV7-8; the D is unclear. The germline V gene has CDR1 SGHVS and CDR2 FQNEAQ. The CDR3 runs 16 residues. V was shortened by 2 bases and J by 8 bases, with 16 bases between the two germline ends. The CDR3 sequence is CASSLFWATDDSPLHF. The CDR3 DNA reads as TGTGCCAGCAGCTTATTTTGGGCCACCGACGATTCACCCCTCCACTTT.

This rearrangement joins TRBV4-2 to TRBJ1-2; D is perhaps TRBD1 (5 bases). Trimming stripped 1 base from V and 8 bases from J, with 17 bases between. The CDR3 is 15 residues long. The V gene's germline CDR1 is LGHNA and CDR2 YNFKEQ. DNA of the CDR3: TGTGCCAGCAGCCAAGTTTCTGGGGCGGTAGTCGGCTACACCTTC. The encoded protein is CASSQVSGAVVGYTF.

The CDR3 protein is CASSLTGGGNQPQHF. For the CDR3, the DNA is TGTGCCAGCAGTTTAACGGGGGGCGGCAATCAGCCCCAGCATTTT. V gene TRBV28 combines with J gene TRBJ1-5, with a tentative D call TRBD1 (6 bases). Germline CDR1 and CDR2: MDHEN and SYDVKM. This CDR3 spans 15 amino acids. The V and J ends lost 2 bases and 2 bases respectively, with 10 bases between them.

CDR3 bases: TGTGCCAGCAGTTACATGGGGAGCCGTCAGCCCCAGCATTTT. This codes for CASSYMGSRQPQHF. This chain uses TRBV6-2 or TRBV6-3 with TRBJ1-5, with D uncertain. V was shortened by 2 bases and J by 6 bases, with 11 bases between the two germline ends. The CDR3 extends over 14 amino acids. The germline gives CDR1 MNHEY, CDR2 SVGEGT.